One and the same sample provided the 32 T cell receptor beta chains below, sequenced in a study of blood T cell repertoires in COVID-19. The table came from immunoSEQ multiplex PCR; TCRdb's copy has only in-frame clones and leaves some out. The data show 180,000 or so clones, 75% to 85% seen once. Sequencing input: peripheral blood. These receptors were collected from a woman aged 40-49 years with COVID-19, enrolled during active disease.

The chain joins TRBV7-2 to TRBJ2-3, with D perhaps matching TRBD1 (5 bases). CDR1 is SGHTA and CDR2 is FQGNSA in the germline V gene. V lost 1 base and J lost 1, with 12 bases in between. The CDR3 extends over 16 amino acids. CDR3: CASSLEGAIRTDTQYF. In DNA, the CDR3 is TGTGCCAGCAGCTTAGAAGGGGCTATACGCACAGATACGCAGTATTTT.

The chain is built from TRBV7-3 and TRBJ2-2; 8 positions agree with TRBD2. The germline gives CDR1 SGHTA, CDR2 FQGTGA. V shed 2 bases, J shed 3 bases, and the junction held 5 bases outside the gene matches. The CDR3 is 16 residues long. CDR3 residues: CASSLVPSGYTGELFF. CDR3 nucleotide sequence: TGTGCCAGCAGCTTAGTGCCTAGCGGGTACACCGGGGAGCTGTTTTTT.

The chain employs TRBV7-9 and TRBJ1-1, with TRBD1 as a possible D gene (5 bases). The length of the CDR3 is 12 residues. The germline CDR1 and CDR2 sequences are SEHNR and FQNEAQ (reference sequence). V was shortened by 6 bases and J by 11 bases, with 16 bases between the two germline ends. In DNA form, the CDR3 reads TGTGCCAGCAGTGGGTGGGGGGAGCAGGCTTTCTTT. Its translation: CASSGWGEQAFF.

The V gene is TRBV5-1, the J gene TRBJ2-1; 7 bases are a match to TRBD2. V was pared by 0 bases and J by 4 bases, with 4 bases of the junction left unmatched. The CDR3 has 15 residues. The V gene's germline CDR1 is SGHRS and CDR2 YFSETQ. The CDR3 DNA is TGCGCCAGCAGCTTGGACGGGACTACTTACAATGAGCAGTTCTTC. Its translation is CASSLDGTTYNEQFF.

The chain joins TRBV7-3 to TRBJ2-7; weak D call: TRBD1 (5 bases). CDR3 length: 15 amino acids. Germline CDR1 reads SGHTA; CDR2 reads FQGTGA. V lost 0 bases to trimming and J lost 3 bases, with 12 bases between them. The CDR3 spells CASSLTGGAGYEQYF. In DNA form, the CDR3 reads TGTGCCAGCAGCTTAACGGGTGGGGCAGGCTACGAGCAGTACTTC.

V usage is TRBV29-1 and J usage is TRBJ2-1; D is ambiguous. Germline V gene sequence: CDR1 SQVTM, CDR2 ANQGSEA. V lost 4 bases, J lost 15 bases, and 10 bases lay in between. The length of the CDR3 is 9 residues. The CDR3, as DNA: TGCAGCGTTGTTCCTGGGCTGTTCTTC. It encodes CSVVPGLFF.

CDR3 residues: CAPRFRWSYEQYV. For the CDR3, the DNA is TGTGCCCCCCGATTTAGGTGGAGCTACGAGCAGTACGTC. This chain connects TRBV30 to TRBJ2-7; D is unresolved. With 8 bases removed from V and 3 bases from J, the gap between germline ends came to 17 bases. The CDR3 is 13 residues long. Germline V gene sequence: CDR1 GTSNPN, CDR2 SVGIG (reference sequence).

The chain recombines TRBV27 with TRBJ2-1, with 8 positions matching TRBD2. J was trimmed by 10 bases and V by 8 bases; bases with no gene match: 10. The CDR3 length is 13 residues. Germline assignment: CDR1 MNHEY and CDR2 SMNVEV (reference sequence). CDR3 protein: CASLASGSFEQFF. DNA for the CDR3: TGTGCCAGCTTGGCCAGCGGGAGTTTCGAGCAGTTCTTC.

The rearrangement joins TRBV2 to TRBJ1-2, with 9 bases identical to TRBD1. The CDR3 length is 14 residues. Germline-derived CDR1 and CDR2 are SNHLY and FYNNEI. V lost 4 bases, J lost 7 bases, and 7 bases stayed unmatched. CDR3 region: CASSAGQGLAGYTF. The CDR3 DNA reads as TGTGCCAGCAGTGCCGGACAGGGGCTGGCTGGCTACACCTTC.

The chain recombines TRBV2 with TRBJ2-7; the match to TRBD1 covers 10 bases. Germline V CDR1 and CDR2: SNHLY, FYNNEI. The V gene end was trimmed by 4 bases and the J gene end by 6 bases; junction bases not matched to a gene: 3. The CDR3 spans 13 residues. CDR3 DNA: TGTGCCAGCAGTGTTGACAGGGGGCGCGAGCAGTACGTC. Translation: CASSVDRGREQYV.

This clone occurred once. The gene calls are TRBV4-2 and TRBJ2-1, with 8 bases lining up with TRBD2. The CDR3 length is 16 residues. Trimming at V came to 0 bases and at J to 7 bases, leaving 8 bases not matched to a gene. Germline V gene sequence: CDR1 LGHNA, CDR2 YNFKEQ. CDR3 DNA: TGTGCCAGCAGCCAAGATCGGGGGGGGCCGAGGAATGAGCAGTTCTTC. It is translated as CASSQDRGGPRNEQFF.

The V gene is TRBV19, the J gene TRBJ2-1; TRBD2 might be the D (5 bases). Germline CDR1 reads LNHDA; CDR2 reads SQIVND (reference sequence). With 5 bases removed from V and 4 bases from J, the gap between germline ends came to 15 bases. This CDR3 contains 15 residues. The CDR3 loop is CASSPVGEIYNEQFF. The CDR3 DNA reads TGTGCCAGTAGTCCGGTGGGAGAGATTTACAATGAGCAGTTCTTC.

The V and J genes are TRBV4-2 and TRBJ1-5, with TRBD1 as a possible D gene (6 bases). Trimming took 4 bases from V and 2 from J, leaving 15 bases between them. Germline lookup yields CDR1 LGHNA and CDR2 YNFKEQ. The CDR3 length is 16 residues. The CDR3 sequence is CASSPQGRGGNQPQHF. In DNA form, the CDR3 reads TGTGCCAGCAGCCCACAAGGCAGGGGTGGCAATCAGCCCCAGCATTTT.

The chain uses TRBV11-2 and TRBJ1-1; D remains unclear. The CDR3 contains 12 residues. Between the trimmed V and J ends, which lost 7 bases and 4 bases, there was a span of 10 bases. The germline CDR1 and CDR2 sequences are SGHAT and FQNNGV. The DNA of the CDR3 is TGTGCCAGCATACGAGTTTCCACTGAAGCTTTCTTT. Translating it yields CASIRVSTEAFF.

Only one count was recorded for this clone. This chain links TRBV27 with TRBJ1-3; no clear D. V lost 5 bases and J lost 4, with 12 bases in between. The CDR3 covers 14 residues. Germline V lookup: CDR1 MNHEY, CDR2 SMNVEV (reference sequence). Here the CDR3 reads CASSEMGPGNTIYF. CDR3 DNA sequence: TGTGCCAGCAGTGAAATGGGCCCGGGAAACACCATATATTTT.

This sequence joins TRBV10-1 and TRBJ2-5; TRBD2 matches at 14 bases. CDR3 size: 16 residues. Germline loops: CDR1 WNHNN, CDR2 SYGVQD (reference sequence). V was clipped by 0 bases and J by 5 bases; unmatched bases: 2. The CDR3 DNA sequence: TGCGCCAGCAGTGAGTCGACTAGCGGGGGGGTCGAGACCCAGTACTTC. Translation: CASSESTSGGVETQYF.

The chain is built from TRBV2 and TRBJ1-1; D is unclear. Germline V lookup: CDR1 SNHLY, CDR2 FYNNEI. CDR3 length equals 13 residues. V gave up 2 bases and J gave up 11 bases, with 15 bases separating them. For the CDR3, the DNA is TGTGCCAGCAGTGAACAGGTCATTACGGCCGCTTTCTTT. Residues: CASSEQVITAAFF.

The chain carries TRBV7-8 and TRBJ1-2; D unresolved. Trimming pared 2 bases from V and 4 bases from J, leaving 17 bases between. The V gene's germline CDR1 is SGHVS and CDR2 FQNEAQ. The CDR3 covers 16 residues. The CDR3 nucleotides are TGTGCCAGCAGCTTACCGGGAGAAGGAACTCTCTATGGCTACACCTTC. Translating it yields CASSLPGEGTLYGYTF. Looking up the rest from reference TRBV7-8 and TRBJ1-2 gives the full variable domain: GAGVSQSPRYKVAKRGQDVALRCDPISGHVSLFWYQQALGQGPEFLTYFQNEAQLDKSGLPSDRFFAERPEGSVSTLKIQRTQQEDSAVYLCASSLPGEGTLYGYTFGSGTRLTVV.

The V call is TRBV27, the J call TRBJ2-3; D is unclear. The CDR3 covers 14 residues. Germline CDR1 MNHEY, CDR2 SMNVEV (reference sequence). V was pared by 3 bases and J by 6 bases, with 13 bases between. CDR3 in amino acids: CASSLEYARDTQYF. The CDR3 bases are TGTGCCAGCAGTTTGGAGTACGCCCGGGATACGCAGTATTTT.

The chain has TRBV11-2 and TRBJ2-3, with TRBD1 matching 10 bases. CDR1 SGHAT and CDR2 FQNNGV come from the germline V gene. Losses at the gene ends were 1 base for V and 1 base for J; bases not matched to a gene: 2. CDR3 length: 16 residues. The CDR3 DNA follows: TGTGCCAGCAGCTTAGTTGGGACAGGGGGCACAGATACGCAGTATTTT. This encodes CASSLVGTGGTDTQYF.

V and J are TRBV6-5 and TRBJ1-4; 7 bases line up with TRBD1. Germline trimming cut 5 bases from V and 5 bases from J; bases unmatched to any gene: 2. CDR1 is MNHEY and CDR2 is SVGAGI in the germline V gene. There are 13 residues in the CDR3. The CDR3 nucleotides are TGTGCCAGCAGTCAGGACAGGAATGAAAAACTGTTTTTT. Its translation is CASSQDRNEKLFF.

This chain connects TRBV7-8 to TRBJ2-7; possibly TRBD1 for D (6 bases). The germline CDR1 and CDR2 sequences are SGHVS and FQNEAQ. The CDR3 is 16 amino acids. The V end lost 5 bases, the J end lost 0 bases, and 17 bases lay between the germline ends. The CDR3 DNA sequence: TGTGCCAGCAGCGCCGTTTCCGGACAGAGCTCCTACGAGCAGTACTTC. Its protein product is CASSAVSGQSSYEQYF.

The chain combines TRBV29-1 with TRBJ2-1; D unresolved. V was cut by 6 bases and J by 7 bases, with 10 bases left in between. CDR1 is SQVTM and CDR2 is ANQGSEA in the germline V gene. CDR3 length: 11 residues. As DNA, the CDR3 is TGCAGCGTCGCGCAATGGAATGAGCAGTTCTTC. Its translation: CSVAQWNEQFF.

The chain couples TRBV3-1 (or the pseudogene TRBV3-2) to TRBJ2-1; 7 bases are shared with TRBD2. This CDR3 spans 14 amino acids. V shed 4 bases, J shed 9 bases, and the junction held 9 bases outside the gene matches. Germline V gene data show CDR1 as LGHDT and CDR2 as YNNKEL (reference sequence). The CDR3 region is CASSPHPTGGEQFF. The CDR3 bases are TGTGCCAGCAGCCCCCATCCCACGGGGGGTGAGCAGTTCTTC.

V and J are TRBV19 and TRBJ1-2; 9 bases line up with TRBD1. CDR1 and CDR2 from the germline V gene are LNHDA and SQIVND (reference sequence). V trimming: 5 bases; J trimming: 9 bases; junction bases outside the gene matches: 4. The CDR3 loop spans 12 amino acids. The CDR3 here is CASSWDRARYTF. As DNA, the CDR3 is TGTGCCAGTAGTTGGGACAGGGCTCGCTACACCTTC. Filled out from reference TRBV19 and TRBJ1-2, the complete variable domain reads DGGITQSPKYLFRKEGQNVTLSCEQNLNHDAMYWYRQDPGQGLRLIYYSQIVNDFQKGDIAEGYSVSREKKESFPLTVTSAQKNPTAFYLCASSWDRARYTFGSGTRLTVV.

This clone showed up just once. The CDR3 loop is CATREGYEQYV. In nucleotides, the CDR3 is TGTGCCACCAGGGAGGGTTACGAGCAGTACGTC. The rearrangement links TRBV24-1 to TRBJ2-7; possibly TRBD2 for D (6 bases). CDR1 is KGHDR, CDR2 SFDVKD, per germline. The CDR3 loop spans 11 amino acids. The V and J ends lost 7 bases and 4 bases respectively, with 7 bases between them.

V usage is TRBV29-1 and J usage is TRBJ2-1; D is unclear. Trimming left V 4 bases short and J 6 bases short, with 7 bases between. The CDR3 loop spans 11 amino acids. The germline CDR1 and CDR2 sequences are SQVTM and ANQGSEA. CDR3: CSVVRTNEQFF. The CDR3 DNA sequence: TGCAGCGTTGTCAGAACCAATGAGCAGTTCTTC.

This clone was detected a few times. The chain joins TRBV7-9 to TRBJ2-3; D not certain. This CDR3 contains 12 residues. V gave up 0 bases and J gave up 4 bases, with 2 bases separating them. From germline, CDR1 is SEHNR and CDR2 FQNEAQ (reference sequence). The CDR3 spells CASSLASDTQYF. CDR3 DNA sequence: TGTGCCAGCAGCTTAGCCTCAGATACGCAGTATTTT.

Comment on this clone: The same CDR3 also results from other DNA sequences found in this sample. The genes are TRBV7-9 and TRBJ1-5, with TRBD1 matching over 10 bases. This CDR3 is built from 15 residues. Germline V gene lookup returns CDR1 SEHNR and CDR2 FQNEAQ (reference sequence). V shed 3 bases, J shed 6 bases, and the junction held 5 bases outside the gene matches. The CDR3 DNA follows: TGTGCCAGCAGCTTTGGACAGGGGGTGGGTCAGCCCCAGCATTTT. This gives the protein CASSFGQGVGQPQHF.

The chain is built from TRBV19 and TRBJ2-1; 8 positions agree with TRBD2. Germline lookup yields CDR1 LNHDA and CDR2 SQIVND (reference sequence). The CDR3 is 15 residues long. The ends lost 7 bases at V and 0 bases at J; junction bases unmatched: 5. The CDR3 bases are TGTGCCAGTACCGGGGGGGGCAGCTCCTACAATGAGCAGTTCTTC. This translates into CASTGGGSSYNEQFF.

This rearrangement joins TRBV7-9 to TRBJ1-2; 10 bases line up with TRBD1. The CDR3 spans 14 residues. J was trimmed by 5 bases and V by 5 bases; bases with no gene match: 5. CDR1 is SEHNR, CDR2 FQNEAQ, per germline (reference sequence). The CDR3 protein is CASSRDRGGYGYTF. CDR3 bases: TGTGCCAGCAGCCGGGACAGGGGTGGGTATGGCTACACCTTC. Complete variable domain (other parts from reference TRBV7-9 and TRBJ1-2): DTGVSQNPRHKITKRGQNVTFRCDPISEHNRLYWYRQTLGQGPEFLTYFQNEAQLEKSRLLSDRFSAERPKGSFSTLEIQRTEQGDSAMYLCASSRDRGGYGYTFGSGTRLTVV.

The gene calls are TRBV27 and TRBJ2-7; 7 nucleotides align to TRBD1. V dropped 6 bases and J dropped 6; count of bases not matched to a gene: 14. Per the germline V gene, CDR1 is MNHEY and CDR2 is SMNVEV (reference sequence). The CDR3 contains 15 residues. The CDR3 loop is CASRILGTDFREQYF. For the CDR3, the DNA is TGTGCCAGCAGAATTCTCGGGACAGATTTTCGCGAGCAGTACTTC.